This T cell receptor beta chain was observed in a study of blood T cells in healthy people across ages. Broader study findings: Shifts in expanded clonotypes may have been confounded by donor CMV status, which was unknown.

Combining a sample-barcoded 5' primer with a J-beta primer mix, a second PCR ran for about 7 to 12 cycles. Each cDNA molecule, via a template-switch adaptor with 12 random nucleotides, was tagged. One entry per CDR3 protein, called by TCRdb with MiXCR from the 5' RACE reads. Of approximately 810,000 distinct CDR3 sequences in the sample, about 28% were seen once. V lost 2 bases to trimming and J lost 4 bases, with 14 bases between them. The CDR3 extends over 15 amino acids. CDR1 and CDR2 from the germline V gene are MNHEY and SVGAGI. A remark on this clonotype: Its antigen remains unidentified.

The J gene is TRBJ1-2, the V gene TRBV6-5, with a tentative D call TRBD1 (5 bases). The sequencing sample was made of blood. The receptor was derived from a woman older than 75 in good health. The CDR3 is CASSYVAGVSYGYTF. The CDR3 DNA follows: TGTGCCAGCAGTTACGTGGCGGGGGTGAGCTATGGCTACACCTTC.